The rows below give T cell receptor beta chains drawn from one sample of a study of cytomegalovirus exposure and HLA in healthy donors. This table comes from immunoSEQ multiplex PCR, and its TCRdb copy is limited to in-frame clones, with some not included. The table includes roughly 300,000 clones, roughly 87% detected once. Specimen: PBMCs. All receptors come from a woman aged 30 to 39 in good health and CMV-seropositive. Both conserved end residues are part of each CDR3. The D gene is left open where the match is weak. Size is omitted from some rows. Given values are once, few, many or a class for expanded clones.

d_call: -; j_call: TRBJ1-5; clone_size: -; v_call: TRBV7-2; cdr3_aa: CASSLAGGKDQPQHF; cdr3_nt: TGTGCCAGCAGCTTAGCTGGTGGAAAAGATCAGCCCCAGCATTTT
d_call: -; j_call: TRBJ2-1; clone_size: -; v_call: TRBV5-1; cdr3_aa: CASSLGGHTFDEQFF; cdr3_nt: TGCGCCAGCAGCTTGGGAGGTCATACCTTTGATGAGCAGTTCTTC
d_call: -; j_call: TRBJ2-2; clone_size: -; v_call: TRBV7-9; cdr3_aa: CASSLANRADTGELFF; cdr3_nt: TGTGCCAGCAGCTTAGCTAACAGGGCGGACACCGGGGAGCTGTTTTTT
d_call: -; j_call: TRBJ2-1; clone_size: -; v_call: TRBV5-8; cdr3_aa: CASSHPQGSLAEQFF; cdr3_nt: TGTGCCAGCAGCCATCCTCAGGGCTCTTTGGCTGAGCAGTTCTTC
d_call: -; j_call: TRBJ2-6; clone_size: -; v_call: TRBV18; cdr3_aa: CASSPPIGANVLTF; cdr3_nt: TGTGCCAGCTCACCACCCATAGGGGCCAACGTCCTGACTTTC
d_call: TRBD1; j_call: TRBJ1-5; clone_size: -; v_call: TRBV27; cdr3_aa: CASSLTGYSNQPQHF; cdr3_nt: TGTGCCAGCAGTTTGACAGGGTATAGCAATCAGCCCCAGCATTTT
d_call: -; j_call: TRBJ2-7; clone_size: -; v_call: TRBV30; cdr3_aa: CAWSVTSREQYF; cdr3_nt: TGTGCCTGGAGTGTAACTTCGCGCGAGCAGTACTTC
d_call: TRBD1; j_call: TRBJ2-6; clone_size: -; v_call: TRBV4-3; cdr3_aa: CASSQDSDRAIWVSNVLTF; cdr3_nt: TGCGCCAGCAGCCAAGATTCGGACAGGGCTATCTGGGTTTCCAACGTCCTGACTTTC
d_call: -; j_call: TRBJ2-1; clone_size: -; v_call: TRBV7-9; cdr3_aa: CASSRRSPAYNEQFF; cdr3_nt: TGTGCCAGCAGCCGGCGATCCCCGGCCTACAATGAGCAGTTCTTC
d_call: -; j_call: TRBJ1-2; clone_size: once; v_call: TRBV18; cdr3_aa: CASSPQQDYGYTF; cdr3_nt: TGTGCCAGCTCACCACAGCAGGATTATGGCTACACCTTC
d_call: TRBD1; j_call: TRBJ1-1; clone_size: once; v_call: TRBV29-1; cdr3_aa: CSVRTGNTEAFF; cdr3_nt: TGCAGCGTTCGGACAGGGAACACTGAAGCTTTCTTT
d_call: -; j_call: TRBJ1-5; clone_size: -; v_call: TRBV7-9; cdr3_aa: CASSLAGLGNNQPQHF; cdr3_nt: TGTGCCAGCAGCTTAGCGGGGCTGGGTAACAATCAGCCCCAGCATTTT
d_call: TRBD1; j_call: TRBJ2-7; clone_size: -; v_call: TRBV18; cdr3_aa: CASSPGQGSHEQYF; cdr3_nt: TGTGCCAGCTCACCGGGACAGGGATCCCACGAGCAGTACTTC
d_call: TRBD1; j_call: TRBJ2-2; clone_size: -; v_call: TRBV6-5; cdr3_aa: CASSEDRGHTGELFF; cdr3_nt: TGTGCCAGCAGCGAGGACAGGGGCCACACCGGGGAGCTGTTTTTT
d_call: TRBD1; j_call: TRBJ2-2; clone_size: -; v_call: TRBV18; cdr3_aa: CASSPQTGAAGELFF; cdr3_nt: TGTGCCAGCTCACCACAGACAGGGGCGGCCGGGGAGCTGTTTTTT
d_call: TRBD1; j_call: TRBJ2-7; clone_size: -; v_call: TRBV30; cdr3_aa: CAWSVGQGASYEQYF; cdr3_nt: TGTGCCTGGAGTGTCGGACAGGGGGCCAGCTACGAGCAGTACTTC
d_call: TRBD2; j_call: TRBJ2-5; clone_size: -; v_call: TRBV2; cdr3_aa: CASIGTSLETQYF; cdr3_nt: TGTGCCAGCATCGGGACTAGTCTGGAGACCCAGTACTTC
d_call: TRBD1; j_call: TRBJ2-2; clone_size: -; v_call: TRBV28; cdr3_aa: CASRLTGGPAGELFF; cdr3_nt: TGTGCCAGCAGACTGACAGGGGGCCCTGCCGGGGAGCTGTTTTTT
d_call: -; j_call: TRBJ2-5; clone_size: -; v_call: TRBV27; cdr3_aa: CASSWNGRSETQYF; cdr3_nt: TGTGCCAGCAGTTGGAACGGGAGATCAGAGACCCAGTACTTC
d_call: -; j_call: TRBJ1-5; clone_size: -; v_call: TRBV5-1; cdr3_aa: CASTEGPSNQPQHF; cdr3_nt: TGCGCCAGCACCGAGGGGCCTAGCAATCAGCCCCAGCATTTT
d_call: -; j_call: TRBJ1-1; clone_size: -; v_call: TRBV27; cdr3_aa: CASSLRAREIEAFF; cdr3_nt: TGTGCCAGCAGTTTACGCGCAAGGGAGATTGAAGCTTTCTTT
d_call: -; j_call: TRBJ1-6; clone_size: -; v_call: TRBV4-3; cdr3_aa: CASSQDGGLSPLHF; cdr3_nt: TGCGCCAGCAGCCAAGACGGGGGGCTCTCACCCCTCCACTTT
d_call: TRBD1; j_call: TRBJ2-5; clone_size: -; v_call: TRBV5-1; cdr3_aa: CASSLTGQVQETQYF; cdr3_nt: TGCGCCAGCAGCCTAACCGGACAGGTACAAGAGACCCAGTACTTC
d_call: TRBD1; j_call: TRBJ1-5; clone_size: -; v_call: TRBV18; cdr3_aa: CASSQGTGRGSNQPQHF; cdr3_nt: TGTGCCAGCTCACAAGGGACAGGAAGAGGTAGTAATCAGCCCCAGCATTTT
d_call: -; j_call: TRBJ1-3; clone_size: -; v_call: TRBV29-1; cdr3_aa: CSADGPSITNSGNTIYF; cdr3_nt: TGCAGCGCCGACGGTCCCTCTATCACCAACTCTGGAAACACCATATATTTT
d_call: -; j_call: TRBJ1-6; clone_size: few; v_call: TRBV25-1; cdr3_aa: CASSDTGRGSLHF; cdr3_nt: TGTGCCAGCAGTGACACGGGTAGAGGATCCCTCCACTTT
d_call: TRBD1; j_call: TRBJ2-3; clone_size: -; v_call: TRBV9; cdr3_aa: CASSVPQDPGQGVDTQYF; cdr3_nt: TGTGCCAGCAGCGTACCCCAGGATCCGGGACAGGGGGTTGATACGCAGTATTTT